This is a list of T cell receptor beta chains from one sample in a study of blood T cells in healthy people across ages. Using its own MiXCR run on the 5' RACE reads, TCRdb lists one record per CDR3 protein. The sample yields around 1.5 million distinct CDR3 sequences, roughly 64% seen once. The material sequenced was blood. Source of these receptors: a man in his late teens or twenties in good health. Both conserved end residues are part of each CDR3. The D gene is left open where the match is weak. Expanded clones are given a class, and other clones once, few, many or no size at all.

v_gene,d_gene,j_gene,len,abundance,CDR3nt,CDR3aa
TRBV7-9,.,TRBJ1-1,12,.,TGTGCCAGCAGCTTAGAGGCAGGCAAAGCTTTCTTT,CASSLEAGKAFF
TRBV4-1,.,TRBJ2-4,13,.,TGCGCCAGCAGCCAAGGACTAGAATACATTCAGTACTTC,CASSQGLEYIQYF
TRBV7-6,.,TRBJ2-3,14,.,TGTGCCAGCAGCCCGGAACTTGTCACAGATACGCAGTATTTT,CASSPELVTDTQYF
TRBV29-1,.,TRBJ1-5,14,.,TGCAGCGTCTGGGATGGGACGGCCGGTCAGCCCCAGCATTTT,CSVWDGTAGQPQHF
TRBV20-1,.,TRBJ2-1,16,.,TGCAGTGCTAGCCCCCTTAGGGGACTTCAAGACAATGAGCAGTTCTTC,CSASPLRGLQDNEQFF
TRBV7-2,.,TRBJ1-5,14,few,TGTGCCAGCAGCTTATGGTCGGCCGATCAGCCCCAGCATTTT,CASSLWSADQPQHF
TRBV12-5,.,TRBJ2-3,15,.,TGTGCTAGTGGCCTCGATGCGACCAACACAGATACGCAGTATTTT,CASGLDATNTDTQYF
TRBV25-1,.,TRBJ2-7,13,.,TGTGCCAGCAGTGATGGGCAGAGGTCCGAGCAGTACTTC,CASSDGQRSEQYF
TRBV12-3/TRBV12-4,TRBD2,TRBJ2-5,15,.,TGTGCCAGCAGTTTACTAGCGGTGGCCCTCAATGAGCAGTACTTC,CASSLLAVALNEQYF
TRBV27,.,TRBJ2-5,15,few,TGTGCCAGCAGTTTCGCTGGATCAGGGGAAGAGACCCAGTACTTC,CASSFAGSGEETQYF
TRBV10-3,.,TRBJ2-3,15,.,TGTGCCATCTCACCAGAGACAGGTTACACAGATACGCAGTATTTT,CAISPETGYTDTQYF
TRBV27,.,TRBJ2-1,14,.,TGTGCCAGCAGGAACACAGGGTGGAACAATGAGCAGTTCTTC,CASRNTGWNNEQFF
TRBV18,TRBD2,TRBJ2-1,16,.,TGTGCCAGCTCAGCGACTAGCGCCGGCTCCTACAATGAGCAGTTCTTC,CASSATSAGSYNEQFF
TRBV9,.,TRBJ2-1,15,.,TGTGCCAGCAGCGTAGCCCCCCAGAGTAGGCACGGGCAGTTCTTC,CASSVAPQSRHGQFF
TRBV10-3,TRBD2,TRBJ2-5,16,few,TGTGCCATCAGTGAGGGTACGGGACTATCCATGGAGACCCAGTACTTC,CAISEGTGLSMETQYF